This T cell receptor beta chain stems from a study of response to subunit inactivated influenza vaccine. Findings and caveats of the study: That few new T cells are recruited by each seasonal influenza vaccination was the authors' suggestion.

In its sample, this clonotype was seen a few times. The antigen is not known. Germline CDR1 MDHEN, CDR2 SYDVKM. The CDR3 is 14 residues long. V dropped 7 bases and J dropped 12; count of bases not matched to a gene: 10. TCRdb called the RT-PCR reads again in MiXCR, with one record for every CDR3 protein. The data hold more than 400,000 distinct CDR3 sequences, with approximately 9.9% observed a single time. V is TRBV28 and J is TRBJ2-1; 12 bases agree with TRBD2. The origin of this receptor is a man aged 50 or older who received an inactivated influenza vaccine. The sequencing here drew on PBMCs from blood, taken about 6 weeks after vaccination. This CDR3 is CASIPATSGSSQFF. In nucleotides, the CDR3 is TGTGCCAGCATCCCGGCGACTAGCGGGAGCTCGCAGTTCTTC.